This T cell receptor beta chain was recorded in a study of cytomegalovirus exposure and HLA in healthy donors. In this sample, this clone turned up a few times. The primer mix had 60 Vbeta and 13 Jbeta primers. The protocol was immunoSEQ multiplex PCR, while the TCRdb copy is restricted to in-frame clones and leaves out a portion. Of about 180,000 clones in the sample, under 85% were seen once. Trimming at V came to 3 bases and at J to 8 bases, leaving 7 bases not matched to a gene. Germline CDR1 and CDR2: MNHEY and SVGAGI. The CDR3 is 14 residues long. The sample taken for sequencing was PBMCs. The chain carries TRBV6-5 and TRBJ1-2, with TRBD1 matching 9 bases. The origin of this receptor is a male donor in good health and CMV-seronegative. The CDR3 sequence is CASSYTGGIVGYTF. CDR3 bases: TGTGCCAGCAGTTATACAGGGGGCATAGTCGGCTACACCTTC.